The clone carrying this T cell receptor (beta chain) occurred once. Its target is unknown. This sample stems from a study of Graves' ophthalmopathy and Graves' hyperthyroidism. Study-level points and caveats: Progression of ophthalmopathy was predicted by the model with about 67% sensitivity and just under 75% specificity.

The CDR3 sequence is 15 residues long. V shed 4 bases, J shed 3 bases, and the junction held 8 bases outside the gene matches. The germline gives CDR1 LNHDA, CDR2 SQIVND (reference sequence). The sequenced template was RNA, covering the TCR beta CDR3 region. The authors performed first-round RT-PCR with HTBI primers and then a second-round multiplex PCR. TCRdb reprocessed the multiplex PCR reads via MiXCR and lists one record per CDR3 protein. The profile covers about 240,000 distinct CDR3 sequences, with around 50% appearing a single time and around half taken by the ten largest. Sequencing was performed on peripheral blood. The chain has TRBV19 and TRBJ2-7; 8 bases agree with TRBD1. The receptor was isolated from an adult man with Graves' ophthalmopathy. The CDR3 DNA is TGTGCCAGTAGTACTACACCGGGACAGGTCTACGAGCAGTACTTC. It encodes CASSTTPGQVYEQYF.